Given below is one T cell receptor beta chain in context. Its antigen is undetermined. Using a J-beta primer mix together with a sample-barcoded 5' primer, a second PCR was run for about 6 to 11 cycles. Using its own MiXCR run on the 5' RACE reads, TCRdb lists one record per CDR3 protein. The sample carries about 580,000 distinct CDR3 sequences, around 48% recorded once. The CDR3 is 11 amino acids. V lost 6 bases and J lost 14, with 18 bases in between. The germline CDR1 and CDR2 sequences are DFQATT and SNEGSKA (reference sequence). This sample was included in a study of blood T cells in healthy people across ages. Notes on the study in general: It was held that the diversity estimates obtained from one million T cells were underestimates. No conclusive comparison of naive versus antigen-experienced cells was possible with unsorted PBMCs.

The TCR sequence derives from an elderly man in good health. The specimen was blood. This chain links TRBV20-1 with TRBJ2-3; possible D gene TRBD1, 6 bases. The CDR3 protein is CSAIKTGQLYF. In DNA, the CDR3 is TGCAGTGCAATCAAAACGGGACAATTGTATTTT.